This T cell receptor (beta chain) was obtained from a study of T cell repertoires in cytomegalovirus infection. There are 15 residues in the CDR3. V shed 3 bases and J shed 0 bases, with 12 bases lying between them. Germline loops: CDR1 DFQATT, CDR2 SNEGSKA (reference sequence). Findings and caveats of the study: Identification of carriers of CMV plus the relevant HLA was achieved through cumulative public TCR beta family frequency.

TCRdb passed the reads through MiXCR, listing each CDR3 protein once. The sample holds some 940,000 distinct CDR3 sequences, around 30% seen once. Concerning this clonotype: What it binds is unknown.

This sequence originates from a human donor in good health (CMV status not recorded). Some clones in this sample may be carry-over from other donors' samples. The material sequenced was cultured CD8+ T cells from PBMCs, taken from culture after CMV antigen stimulation. The genes are TRBV20-1 and TRBJ2-1, with D possibly TRBD1 on 6 matching bases. CDR3 DNA sequence: TGCAGTGCTAGGCAGGACAGCAGCTCCTACAATGAGCAGTTCTTC. Encoded protein: CSARQDSSSYNEQFF.